Below, one TCR beta chain is given with its context. Extracted RNA was reverse transcribed into cDNA, the sequencing template. Sequencing used immunoSEQ multiplex PCR; TCRdb keeps in-frame clones, though not all of them. The table lists about 200,000 clones, about three fifths of them singletons. The data derive from a study of CD8+ T cells in alopecia areata. Treatment described: oral pan-JAK inhibitor, 5-10 mg twice daily. Germline V gene lookup returns CDR1 LNHDA and CDR2 SQIVND (reference sequence). The CDR3 covers 15 residues. J lost 5 bases, V lost 4 bases, and 10 bases had no gene match. Sequencing was performed on CD4+ T cells sorted from blood, taken at week 4, from a patient treated with tofacitinib. J is TRBJ2-5 and V is TRBV19; TRBD2 agrees at 7 bases. The clonotype was recovered from a human donor with alopecia areata. CDR3 bases: TGTGCCAGTAGTAGGTCGGGGGGTAGCTGGGAGACCCAGTACTTC. Protein: CASSRSGGSWETQYF.